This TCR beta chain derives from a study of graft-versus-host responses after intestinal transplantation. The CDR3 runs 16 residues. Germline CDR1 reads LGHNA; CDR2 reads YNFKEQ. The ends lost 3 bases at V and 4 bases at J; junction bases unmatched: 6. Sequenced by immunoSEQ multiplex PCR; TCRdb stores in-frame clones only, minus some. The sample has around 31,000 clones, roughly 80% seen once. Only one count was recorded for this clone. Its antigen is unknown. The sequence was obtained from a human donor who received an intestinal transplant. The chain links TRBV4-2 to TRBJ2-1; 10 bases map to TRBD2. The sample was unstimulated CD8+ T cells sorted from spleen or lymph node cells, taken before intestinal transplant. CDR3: CASSQEGLAVYNEQFF. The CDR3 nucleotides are TGTGCCAGCAGCCAGGAAGGACTAGCGGTATACAATGAGCAGTTCTTC.